These 11 T cell receptor beta chains came from one sample sequenced in a study of T-cell reconstitution after alpha-beta-depleted transplantation in children. Preparing the TCRbeta library involved the use of unique molecular identifiers. From the PCR reads, TCRdb called clonotypes with MiXCR, one entry per CDR3 protein. The sample yields roughly 300,000 distinct CDR3 sequences, about a tenth seen once. The material sequenced was PBMCs from the stem cell graft donor, taken from the stem cell graft. All receptors derive from a human donor who donated a stem cell graft to a child with acute lymphoblastic leukemia.

The V call is TRBV6-5, the J call TRBJ2-1, with TRBD1 as a possible D gene (5 bases). V lost 4 bases, J lost 6 bases, and 10 bases lay in between. The germline V gene has CDR1 MNHEY and CDR2 SVGAGI. The CDR3 consists of 13 residues. The DNA of the CDR3 is TGTGCCAGCAGTTCCGAAGGGGCCAATGAGCAGTTCTTC. Translating it yields CASSSEGANEQFF.

The chain joins TRBV29-1 to TRBJ2-3; 8 nucleotides match TRBD2. With 4 bases clipped from V and 6 bases from J, the junction kept 9 bases outside the gene matches. CDR3 length: 14 amino acids. Germline assignment: CDR1 SQVTM and CDR2 ANQGSEA. The CDR3 nucleotides read TGCAGCGTTGGGAGCGGGAGTCTTTCCGATACGCAGTATTTT. Translating it yields CSVGSGSLSDTQYF.

The chain has TRBV5-1 and TRBJ1-4; TRBD1 agrees at 10 bases. Trimming cost V 2 bases and J 6 bases; bases outside gene matches: 4. Germline V gives CDR1 SGHRS, CDR2 YFSETQ. The CDR3 is 15 residues long. Here the CDR3 DNA reads TGCGCCAGCAGCTTTCAGACAGGGGGCGATGAAAAACTGTTTTTT. This sequence encodes CASSFQTGGDEKLFF. The full variable domain, rest sourced from reference TRBV5-1 and TRBJ1-4, is KAGVTQTPRYLIKTRGQQVTLSCSPISGHRSVSWYQQTPGQGLQFLFEYFSETQRNKGNFPGRFSGRQFSNSRSEMNVSTLELGDSALYLCASSFQTGGDEKLFFGSGTQLSVL.

Concerning this clonotype itself: A read error may produce the germline difference seen at one junction end. The chain is built from TRBV27 and TRBJ1-5; tentative D call: TRBD1 (6 bases). Germline V gives CDR1 MNHEY, CDR2 SMNVEV (reference sequence). The CDR3 spans 15 residues. The CDR3, as DNA: TGTGCCAGCAGTTGGACAGCTTATAGCAATCAGCCCCACCATTTT. Residues: CASSWTAYSNQPHHF.

This clonotype was seen only a few times. The chain combines TRBV20-1 with TRBJ1-1; D call uncertain. Germline assignment: CDR1 DFQATT and CDR2 SNEGSKA (reference sequence). The CDR3 is 13 amino acids. CDR3 DNA: TGCAGCGGACTCGTTATCATGAACACTGAAGCTTTCTTT. This encodes CSGLVIMNTEAFF.

In this sample, this clonotype turned up many times. V gene TRBV5-1 combines with J gene TRBJ2-1; D remains unclear. The CDR3 has 16 residues. CDR1 and CDR2 (germline): SGHRS, YFSETQ. The germline V and J ends were trimmed by 2 bases and 0 bases, with 12 bases remaining between them. CDR3 in amino acids: CASSLSSQTSYNEQFF. CDR3 DNA: TGCGCCAGCAGCTTATCCTCTCAAACCTCCTACAATGAGCAGTTCTTC.

This clonotype occurred a few times. V gene TRBV12-3 or TRBV12-4 combines with J gene TRBJ2-1, with TRBD1 matching over 8 bases. The CDR3 loop spans 15 amino acids. V shed 8 bases, J shed 6 bases, and the junction held 12 bases outside the gene matches. CDR3 DNA sequence: TGTGCCAGCTTAAACGCAGGGACAGGTAGCAATGAGCAGTTCTTC. Translation: CASLNAGTGSNEQFF.

In its sample, this clonotype was seen a few times. The chain combines TRBV7-9 with TRBJ2-3; 8 nucleotides match TRBD2. The germline gives CDR1 SEHNR, CDR2 FQNEAQ (reference sequence). CDR3 length: 16 residues. J was trimmed by 0 bases and V by 2 bases; bases with no gene match: 4. CDR3 sequence reads: CASSLSSGGSTDTQYF. In nucleotides, the CDR3 is TGTGCCAGCAGCTTATCCAGCGGGGGAAGCACAGATACGCAGTATTTT.

This clonotype occurred a few times. The V gene is TRBV12-3 or TRBV12-4, the J gene TRBJ2-1, with 9 bases lining up with TRBD2. V shed 4 bases and J 8 bases; nucleotides not matched to a gene: 12. The CDR3 is 16 residues long. Written as DNA, the CDR3 is TGTGCCAGCAGTTCAGACAGCGGGAGGTCGTTTGATGAGCAGTTCTTC. It translates to CASSSDSGRSFDEQFF.

In its sample, this clonotype was seen a few times. The gene calls are TRBV12-3 or TRBV12-4 and TRBJ2-1; possible D gene TRBD2, 6 bases. V lost 5 bases and J 2 bases, leaving 16 bases between the germline ends. The CDR3 is 16 residues long. The CDR3 sequence is CASSEQIGSPYNEQFF. In DNA form, the CDR3 reads TGTGCCAGCAGTGAGCAGATCGGGAGCCCCTACAATGAGCAGTTCTTC.

This clonotype has a count of ten or more. This chain joins TRBV4-1 and TRBJ2-2; TRBD1 might be the D (6 bases). Trimming took 3 bases from V and 1 from J, leaving 9 bases between them. Germline-derived CDR1 and CDR2 are MGHRA and YSYEKL. This CDR3 spans 15 amino acids. CDR3 coding DNA: TGCGCCAGCAGCCACCGACAGGTGAACACCGGGGAGCTGTTTTTT. This translates into CASSHRQVNTGELFF.